The source of this T cell receptor beta chain is a study of response to subunit inactivated influenza vaccine. Study results and caveats: Authors suggested that a seasonal influenza vaccination recruits few new T cells each time.

This clonotype was detected a few times. The antigen is not known. TCRdb redid the calling of the RT-PCR reads with MiXCR, one entry per CDR3 protein. The sample records about 300,000 distinct CDR3 sequences, roughly 22% being singletons. Germline-derived CDR1 and CDR2 are SEHNR and FQNEAQ (reference sequence). The CDR3 length is 16 residues. The ends were cut back, 4 bases at V and 1 base at J, with 15 bases in the middle. The source is a man aged 45-69 years who received an inactivated influenza vaccine. The gene calls are TRBV7-9 and TRBJ2-3, with a weak D call TRBD1 (5 bases). Sequencing was performed on PBMCs from blood, taken approximately 20 months after vaccination. In DNA form, the CDR3 reads TGTGCCAGCAGCTCCCGACAGCTCCAAGGCACAGATACGCAGTATTTT. Its protein product is CASSSRQLQGTDTQYF.